This T cell receptor (beta chain) was sequenced for a study of PD-L1 blockade in urothelial cancer. Study as a whole: Patients with male sex and bladder-origin urothelial cancer accounted for about 85% of the roughly 29 enrolled. The researchers analyzed blood 3 weeks (second dose) and 6 weeks after treatment start. Study outcomes and limitations: Tumor-associated clones in blood expanded more at 3 weeks in durable-benefit patients.

In each PCR, synthetic TCR analog templates were spiked in. The assay was immunoSEQ multiplex PCR, and TCRdb's table has in-frame clones only and misses some. The sample shows around 40,000 clones, about 88% of them seen only once. V lost 2 bases to trimming and J lost 1 base, with 2 bases between them. The CDR3 sequence is 12 residues long. Germline loops: CDR1 MNHNS, CDR2 SASEGT. Regarding time point: peripheral blood 6 weeks after treatment start. This clone was seen a handful of times. The antigen remains unidentified. The gene calls are TRBV6-1 and TRBJ2-5; D is unresolved. The source material was PBMCs, sampled around atezolizumab (anti-PD-L1) treatment. This sequence originates from a man aged 70-80 years with urothelial cancer. This chain's CDR3 is CASSELQETQYF. The CDR3 DNA follows: TGTGCCAGCAGTGAACTCCAAGAGACCCAGTACTTC.